The sequence of this T cell receptor beta chain was determined in a study of blood T cell repertoires in COVID-19. Study-level background: Spain, Italy and the United States supplied samples that represented acute and convalescent COVID-19.

How the authors handled the data: How many nucleated cells were present was estimated from reference gene primer amplification. Method: immunoSEQ multiplex PCR; TCRdb's copy keeps in-frame clones and lacks some. Clone size and V and J calls were adopted from that table, with D and trimming inferred from the DNA. There are around 180,000 clones in the sample; around 83% occur only once, and approximately 1.5% lies in the top ten. CDR3 size: 15 residues. The germline CDR1 and CDR2 sequences are SGHRS and YFSETQ. The V gene end was trimmed by 5 bases and the J gene end by 2 bases; junction bases not matched to a gene: 9. This clone appeared a single time.

The TCR comes from a human donor in a cohort sampled during active COVID-19. Material: peripheral blood. This chain links TRBV5-1 with TRBJ2-7; 8 bases are a match to TRBD2. The CDR3 region is CASRPGLAETYEQYF. The CDR3 nucleotides are TGCGCCAGCAGACCAGGACTAGCTGAGACCTACGAGCAGTACTTC.